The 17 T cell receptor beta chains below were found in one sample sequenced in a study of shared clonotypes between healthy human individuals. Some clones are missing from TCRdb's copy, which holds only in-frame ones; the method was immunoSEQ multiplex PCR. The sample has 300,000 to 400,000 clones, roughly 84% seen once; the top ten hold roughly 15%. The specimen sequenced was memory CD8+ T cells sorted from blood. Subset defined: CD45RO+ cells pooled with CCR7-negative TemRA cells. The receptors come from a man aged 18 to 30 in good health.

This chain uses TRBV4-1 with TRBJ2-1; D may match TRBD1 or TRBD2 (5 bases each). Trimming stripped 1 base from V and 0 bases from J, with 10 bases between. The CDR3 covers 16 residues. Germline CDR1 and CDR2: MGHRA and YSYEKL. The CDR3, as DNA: TGCGCCAGCAGCCAAGGGGCCGGGGCCTCCTACAATGAGCAGTTCTTC. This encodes CASSQGAGASYNEQFF.

The DNA of the CDR3 is TGCGCCAGCAGCTTGTTCCGGAACTCCTACGAGCAGTACTTC. It encodes CASSLFRNSYEQYF. The J gene is TRBJ2-7, the V gene TRBV5-1; D gene uncertain. Looked up from germline, CDR1 is SGHRS and CDR2 is YFSETQ. The CDR3 extends over 14 amino acids. V was pared by 1 base and J by 0 bases, with 8 bases between.

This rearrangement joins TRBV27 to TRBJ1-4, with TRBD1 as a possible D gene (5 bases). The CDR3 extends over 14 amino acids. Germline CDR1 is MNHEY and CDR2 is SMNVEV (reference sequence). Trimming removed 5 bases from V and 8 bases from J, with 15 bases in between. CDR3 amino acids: CASSVQGPGEKLFF. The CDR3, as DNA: TGTGCCAGCAGTGTCCAGGGACCGGGGGAAAAACTGTTTTTT.

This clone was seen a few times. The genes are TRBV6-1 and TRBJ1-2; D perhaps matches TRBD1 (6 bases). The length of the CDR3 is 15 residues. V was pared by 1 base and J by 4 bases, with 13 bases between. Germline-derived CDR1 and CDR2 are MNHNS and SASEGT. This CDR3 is CASSEEGQPVYGYTF. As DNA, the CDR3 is TGTGCCAGCAGTGAAGAAGGACAGCCTGTCTATGGCTACACCTTC.

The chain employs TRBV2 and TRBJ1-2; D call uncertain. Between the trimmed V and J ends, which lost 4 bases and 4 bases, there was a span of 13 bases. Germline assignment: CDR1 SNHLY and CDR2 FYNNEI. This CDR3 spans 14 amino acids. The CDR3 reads CASSGTLGVYGYTF. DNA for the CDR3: TGTGCCAGCAGTGGGACCCTCGGTGTCTATGGCTACACCTTC.

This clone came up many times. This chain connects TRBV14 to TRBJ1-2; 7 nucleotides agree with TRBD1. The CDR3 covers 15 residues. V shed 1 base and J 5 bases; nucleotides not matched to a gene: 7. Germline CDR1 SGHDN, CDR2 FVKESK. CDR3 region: CASSQVGDSPYGYTF. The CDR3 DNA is TGTGCCAGCAGCCAAGTAGGGGACAGCCCTTATGGCTACACCTTC.

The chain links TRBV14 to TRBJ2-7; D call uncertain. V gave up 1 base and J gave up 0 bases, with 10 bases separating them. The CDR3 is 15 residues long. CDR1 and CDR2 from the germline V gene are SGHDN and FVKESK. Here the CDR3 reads CASSQVALHSYEQYF. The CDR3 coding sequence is TGTGCCAGCAGCCAAGTTGCCCTACACTCCTACGAGCAGTACTTC. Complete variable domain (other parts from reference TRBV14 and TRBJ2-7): EAGVTQFPSHSVIEKGQTVTLRCDPISGHDNLYWYRRVMGKEIKFLLHFVKESKQDESGMPNNRFLAERTGGTYSTLKVQPAELEDSGVYFCASSQVALHSYEQYFGPGTRLTVT.

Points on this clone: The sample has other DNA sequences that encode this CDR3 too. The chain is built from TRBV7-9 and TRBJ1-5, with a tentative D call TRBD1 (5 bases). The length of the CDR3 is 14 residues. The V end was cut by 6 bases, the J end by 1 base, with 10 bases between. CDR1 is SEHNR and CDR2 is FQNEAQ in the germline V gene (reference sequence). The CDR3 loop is CASSLGESNQPQHF. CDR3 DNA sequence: TGTGCCAGCAGTCTAGGGGAAAGCAATCAGCCCCAGCATTTT.

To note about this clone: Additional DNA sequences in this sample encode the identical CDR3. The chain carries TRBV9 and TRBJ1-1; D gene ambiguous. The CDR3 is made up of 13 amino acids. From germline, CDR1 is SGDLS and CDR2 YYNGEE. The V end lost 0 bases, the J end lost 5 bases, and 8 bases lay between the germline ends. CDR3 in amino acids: CASSVGGRTEAFF. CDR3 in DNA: TGTGCCAGCAGCGTAGGCGGTAGGACTGAAGCTTTCTTT. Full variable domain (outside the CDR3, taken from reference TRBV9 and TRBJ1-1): DSGVTQTPKHLITATGQRVTLRCSPRSGDLSVYWYQQSLDQGLQFLIQYYNGEERAKGNILERFSAQQFPDLHSELNLSSLELGDSALYFCASSVGGRTEAFFGQGTRLTVV.

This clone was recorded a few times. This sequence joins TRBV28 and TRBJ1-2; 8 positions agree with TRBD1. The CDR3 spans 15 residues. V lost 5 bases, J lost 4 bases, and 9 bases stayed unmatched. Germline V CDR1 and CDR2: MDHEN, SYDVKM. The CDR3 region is CASSPLRTGIYGYTF. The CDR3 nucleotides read TGTGCCAGCAGTCCGCTTAGGACAGGGATCTATGGCTACACCTTC.

The CDR3 sequence: CASSQGRWTPPGELFF. For the CDR3, the DNA is TGCGCCAGCAGCCAAGGGCGGTGGACACCCCCCGGGGAGCTGTTTTTT. The rearrangement uses TRBV4-1 and TRBJ2-2; TRBD1 might be the D (5 bases). With 1 base removed from V and 6 bases from J, the gap between germline ends came to 15 bases. The CDR3 covers 16 residues. CDR1 is MGHRA, CDR2 YSYEKL, per germline.

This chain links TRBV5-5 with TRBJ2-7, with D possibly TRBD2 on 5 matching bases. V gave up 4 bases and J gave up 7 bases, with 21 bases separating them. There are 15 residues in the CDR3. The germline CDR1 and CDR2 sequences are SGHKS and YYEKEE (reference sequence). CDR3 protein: CASSPDLYSYVEQYF. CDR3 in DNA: TGTGCCAGCAGCCCGGACTTGTACTCCTACGTTGAGCAGTACTTC.

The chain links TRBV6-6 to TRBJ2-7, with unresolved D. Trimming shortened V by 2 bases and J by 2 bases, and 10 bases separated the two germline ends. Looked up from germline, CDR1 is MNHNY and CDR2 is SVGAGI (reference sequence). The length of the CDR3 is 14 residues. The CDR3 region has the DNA TGTGCCAGCAGTTACGACGTAGGCACCTACGAGCAGTACTTC. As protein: CASSYDVGTYEQYF.

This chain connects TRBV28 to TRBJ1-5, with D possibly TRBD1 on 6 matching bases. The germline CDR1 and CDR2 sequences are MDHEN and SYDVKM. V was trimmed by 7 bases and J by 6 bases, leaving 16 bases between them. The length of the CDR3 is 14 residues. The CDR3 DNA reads TGTGCCAGCAATCTTTGGACAGCCCTTCAGCCCCAGCATTTT. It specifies CASNLWTALQPQHF.

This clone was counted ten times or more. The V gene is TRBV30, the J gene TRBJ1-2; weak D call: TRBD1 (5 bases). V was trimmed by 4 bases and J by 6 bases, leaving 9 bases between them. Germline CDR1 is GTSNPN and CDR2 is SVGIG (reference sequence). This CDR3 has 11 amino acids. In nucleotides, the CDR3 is TGTGCCTGGAACCAGGGTAATGGCTACACCTTC. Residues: CAWNQGNGYTF.

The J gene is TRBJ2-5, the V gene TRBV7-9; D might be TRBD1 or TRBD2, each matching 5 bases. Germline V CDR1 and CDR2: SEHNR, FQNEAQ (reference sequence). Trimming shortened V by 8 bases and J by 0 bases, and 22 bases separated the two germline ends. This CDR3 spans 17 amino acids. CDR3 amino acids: CASCRDRSWDHQETQYF. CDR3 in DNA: TGTGCCAGCTGCCGCGACCGGTCTTGGGACCACCAAGAGACCCAGTACTTC.

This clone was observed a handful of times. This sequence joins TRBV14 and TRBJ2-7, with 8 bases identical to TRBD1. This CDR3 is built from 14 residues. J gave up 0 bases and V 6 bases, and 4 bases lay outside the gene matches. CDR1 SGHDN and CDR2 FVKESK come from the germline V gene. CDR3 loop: CASRDRATSYEQYF. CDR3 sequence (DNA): TGTGCCAGCAGGGACAGGGCTACCTCCTACGAGCAGTACTTC.